This T cell receptor beta chain was profiled in a study of metastatic and nonmetastatic thyroid tumors. TCRdb re-called clones via MiXCR from the PCR reads. This sample yields tens of thousands of clones, of which about 15% are seen a single time; roughly 14% belongs to the top ten. In this sample, this clone turned up many times. No patient had received any treatment before thyroid surgery. Trimming removed 4 bases at V and 6 bases at J, with 12 bases between. Germline V lookup: CDR1 SGHRS, CDR2 YFSETQ. The CDR3 runs to 13 residues. This TCR derives from a female donor with papillary thyroid cancer or a benign thyroid nodule (not recorded which). Some clones in this sample may be carry-over from other donors' samples. The sample comprised tumor tissue. The V call is TRBV5-1, the J call TRBJ2-3; weak D call: TRBD1 (5 bases). In nucleotides, the CDR3 is TGCGCCAGCAGCACCGGACCAGGGGATACGCAGTATTTT. Translating it yields CASSTGPGDTQYF.